This TCR beta chain was sequenced during a study of T cell responses to AZD1222 COVID-19 vaccine. Study conclusions and caveats: Most donors were white British, females outnumbered males, and clonal diversity was possibly underestimated.

Germline loops: CDR1 SGHAT, CDR2 FQNNGV. V lost 4 bases and J lost 5; bases outside the gene matches: 8. The CDR3 totals 15 residues. Produced via immunoSEQ multiplex PCR; TCRdb's table is partial and in-frame only. The data contain approximately 150,000 clones, roughly 87% of them seen just once; the ten biggest clones take up 2.6%. On this clone: No antigen is known for it.

The sequence derives from an adult in good health. The chain recombines TRBV11-2 with TRBJ2-7; 10 bases line up with TRBD1. Sequencing used peripheral blood, obtained on day 0 of AZD1222 vaccination. The CDR3 region has the DNA TGTGCCAGCAGCTGGAGGGGACAGGGGAACCACGAGCAGTACTTC. Translated: CASSWRGQGNHEQYF.